This is a list of T cell receptor beta chains from one sample in a study of post-analysis software for immune sequencing data. TCRdb used MiXCR to reprocess the PCR reads, holding one entry per CDR3 protein. The sample lists 820,000 or so distinct CDR3 sequences; approximately 53% were seen once. The sample consisted of blood. These receptors were collected from a girl aged 10 to 17 with multiple sclerosis. Both conserved end residues are part of each CDR3. A D gene is named only where the DNA matches it firmly. Not all rows give a size; the values are once, few, many and, for expanded clones, a class.

TRBV5-5	TRBJ2-4	-	-	TGTGCCAGCAGCTTGGATTGGGGGACTCTAAACATTCAGTACTTC	CASSLDWGTLNIQYF
TRBV10-3	TRBJ2-7	-	TRBD2	TGTGCCATCAGTGAGCGTAGCGGGAACCCCGAGCAGTACTTC	CAISERSGNPEQYF
TRBV3-1	TRBJ1-1	-	TRBD1	TGTGCCAGCAGCCCTCTGGACAGGGCAGTAAAAGCTTTCTTT	CASSPLDRAVKAFF
TRBV15	TRBJ2-3	-	-	TGTGCCACCAGCAAGGGCAGGGTAACAGATACGCAGTATTTT	CATSKGRVTDTQYF
TRBV5-5	TRBJ2-7	few	-	TGTGCCAGCAGCTTGGATACAGGACTCCTCTACGAGCAGTACTTC	CASSLDTGLLYEQYF
TRBV5-1	TRBJ2-5	many	TRBD2	TGTGCCAGCAGCTTAGTGGCGGGAGAAGAGACCCAGTACTTC	CASSLVAGEETQYF
TRBV20-1	TRBJ1-1	-	-	TGCAGTGCCCTAAAGGGATCGAACACTGAAGCTTTCTTT	CSALKGSNTEAFF
TRBV4-2	TRBJ2-7	few	-	TGTGCCAGCAGCCGATCCAGCGGAGCCTACGAGCAGTACTTC	CASSRSSGAYEQYF
TRBV20-1	TRBJ2-7	few	-	TGCAGTGCTAGATCCGAGATTAGACCCTCCTACGAGCAGTACTTC	CSARSEIRPSYEQYF
TRBV27	TRBJ2-7	-	-	TGTACCAGCAGTTTCCTAGGTGCCTACGAGCAGTACTTC	CTSSFLGAYEQYF
TRBV20-1	TRBJ1-2	-	TRBD1	TGCAGTGCTTCGACAGGGGGAGCTAACTATGGCTACACCTTC	CSASTGGANYGYTF
TRBV20-1	TRBJ1-5	-	-	TGCAGTGCTAGAGATGGGACCCAAAATCAGCCCCAGCATTTT	CSARDGTQNQPQHF
TRBV7-3	TRBJ2-6	-	-	TGTGCCAGCAGCTTAGGCGGGATAGGTGGGGCCAACGTCCTGACTTTC	CASSLGGIGGANVLTF
TRBV7-6	TRBJ2-5	-	-	TGTGCCAGCAGCATCGGGGAGAGTAGGGAGACCCAGTACTTC	CASSIGESRETQYF
TRBV7-2	TRBJ2-4	-	-	TGTGCCAGCAGCCCGACCCTCTTCGTTCAGTACTTC	CASSPTLFVQYF
TRBV2	TRBJ1-6	-	-	TGTGCCAACGAACAACCTGACAGCACGACCTATAATTCACCCCTCCACTTT	CANEQPDSTTYNSPLHF
TRBV20-1	TRBJ2-1	-	TRBD2	TGCAGTGCTAGACCCACTAGCGGGGGGTACAATGAGCAGTTCTTC	CSARPTSGGYNEQFF
TRBV5-1	TRBJ1-3	-	-	TGCGCCAGCAGCCGGGAGGGACGGGGCTCTGGAAACACCATATATTTT	CASSREGRGSGNTIYF
TRBV29-1	TRBJ2-5	-	-	TGCAGCGTTGAAGTGGTGGGGGCGGGAGAGGAGCAGTACTTC	CSVEVVGAGEEQYF
TRBV5-1	TRBJ1-2	-	TRBD1	TGCGCCAGCAGCCAAACAGGGGGAGTTACGGGCTACACCTTC	CASSQTGGVTGYTF
TRBV12-3/TRBV12-4	TRBJ2-3	once	-	TGTGCCAGCAGTCTTGGGAACCTTCGCACAGATACGCAGTATTTT	CASSLGNLRTDTQYF
TRBV5-1	TRBJ2-1	-	-	TGCGCCAGCAGCCCCCGGGCAATCTCCTACAATGAGCAGTTCTTC	CASSPRAISYNEQFF
TRBV15	TRBJ2-7	-	TRBD1	TGTGCCACCAGCAGAATGCCGGGACAGGGGGCTTACGAGCAGTACTTC	CATSRMPGQGAYEQYF
TRBV4-1	TRBJ2-1	-	-	TGCGCCAGCAGCCCCGGGACGAGAACTACCTACAATGAGCAGTTCTTC	CASSPGTRTTYNEQFF
TRBV7-9	TRBJ2-7	-	TRBD2	TGTGCCAGCAGCTTAGGCGGGGGTCTCGACGAGCAGTACTTC	CASSLGGGLDEQYF
TRBV11-3	TRBJ2-3	-	TRBD2	TGTGCCAGCAGCTTAGGAGAACTAGCGGGAGGAGATACGCAGTATTTT	CASSLGELAGGDTQYF
TRBV7-2	TRBJ2-4	-	TRBD1	TGTGCCAGCAGCTTAAGGGCGACAGGGGCCGGGGAGCAGTACTTC	CASSLRATGAGEQYF
TRBV7-6	TRBJ2-4	-	TRBD1	TGTGCCAGCAGCCGCGCAGGGGGTTTGGACATTCAGTACTTC	CASSRAGGLDIQYF
TRBV6-6	TRBJ2-7	-	TRBD1	TGTGCCAGCAGTTACTCCCTCCAAGGGACAGATGCTTACGAGCAGTACTTC	CASSYSLQGTDAYEQYF
TRBV7-9	TRBJ2-7	-	-	TGTGCCAGCAGCTTAGAATCGACAGGAGATACCTACGAGCAGTACTTC	CASSLESTGDTYEQYF
TRBV6-5	TRBJ2-1	once	TRBD2	TGTGCCAGCAGCCATACTAGCGGGGGCAACAATGAGCAGTTCTTC	CASSHTSGGNNEQFF
TRBV30	TRBJ1-5	-	-	TGTGCCTGGAGTGTACGGGGTATGAACAATCAGCCCCAGCATTTT	CAWSVRGMNNQPQHF
TRBV28	TRBJ2-7	once	-	TGTGCCAGCAGTTTCGGACGAGCCGAGCAGTACTTC	CASSFGRAEQYF
TRBV4-1	TRBJ1-5	-	TRBD1	TGCGCCAGCAGCCAAGTCGGACAGGGGGCTTCTCAGCCCCAGCATTTT	CASSQVGQGASQPQHF
TRBV20-1	TRBJ2-7	few	-	TGCAGTGCTAGTGATGGGGACCGAGCCTACGAGCAGTACTTC	CSASDGDRAYEQYF
TRBV29-1	TRBJ2-1	-	TRBD2	TGCAGCGTTAGCGGGGGGTACAATGAGCAGTTCTTC	CSVSGGYNEQFF
TRBV5-6	TRBJ2-1	-	TRBD1	TGTGCCACCAAACCGGGACAGGACTACAATGAGCAGTTCTTC	CATKPGQDYNEQFF
TRBV6-4	TRBJ1-6	-	-	TGTGCCAGCAGGGACACACGCTCCTATAATTCACCCCTCCACTTT	CASRDTRSYNSPLHF
TRBV5-1	TRBJ1-2	-	TRBD1	TGCGCCAGCAAAGCCACGGAGGGGGCGAACTATGGCTACACCTTC	CASKATEGANYGYTF
TRBV12-3/TRBV12-4	TRBJ1-2	-	-	TGTGCCAGCAGCAAGGGTTGGGGTTCTAACTATGGCTACACCTTC	CASSKGWGSNYGYTF
TRBV27	TRBJ2-7	once	-	TGTGCCAGCAGTTTGGGGCAGGGACCCTACGAGCTGTACTTC	CASSLGQGPYELYF
TRBV7-8	TRBJ2-4	-	-	TGTGCCAGCAGCCTTATGGGGATCATAGCCAAAAACATTCAGTACTTC	CASSLMGIIAKNIQYF
TRBV5-1	TRBJ2-1	-	-	TGCGCCAGCAGCTTGGATCGGGGGGCGGAGCAGTTCTTC	CASSLDRGAEQFF
TRBV20-1	TRBJ2-1	-	TRBD2	TGCAGTGCTAAATCCGGGACTAGCGGGGGTCTCCTCTACAATGAGCAGTTCTTC	CSAKSGTSGGLLYNEQFF
TRBV12-3/TRBV12-4	TRBJ2-7	-	TRBD2	TGTGCCAGCAGTTCGGCGGGAGTGGGGATCCAGTACTTC	CASSSAGVGIQYF
TRBV7-2	TRBJ2-3	-	-	TGTGCCAGCACCCGGGAAGCGGCCACAGATACGCAGTATTTT	CASTREAATDTQYF
TRBV7-2	TRBJ2-5	-	TRBD2	TGTGCCAGCAGCTTTAGCGGGGCGGCAGAGACCCAGTACTTC	CASSFSGAAETQYF
TRBV11-2	TRBJ2-3	-	-	TGTGCCACCTACCTTCCAGGCCCTACACATACGCAGTATTTT	CATYLPGPTHTQYF
TRBV27	TRBJ2-1	-	TRBD2	TGTGCCAGCAGTTCGACTAGCGGGAGGGCCCCCTACAATGAGCAGTTCTTC	CASSSTSGRAPYNEQFF
TRBV7-2	TRBJ2-3	few	-	TGTGCCAGCAGCCTAGGCCGGGACTCCGATACGCAGTATTTT	CASSLGRDSDTQYF
TRBV6-6	TRBJ1-6	few	-	TGTGCCAGCAGTTACACAGGGACCTTAGGATCACCCCTCCACTTT	CASSYTGTLGSPLHF
TRBV7-6	TRBJ2-7	-	-	TGTGCCAGCAGCTTAGTTCGAGCGGGACACACCTACGAGCAGTACTTC	CASSLVRAGHTYEQYF
TRBV7-6	TRBJ2-5	few	TRBD2	TGTGCCAGCAGCTTTGAGCGGGGGAGGGAGACCCAGTACTTC	CASSFERGRETQYF